This T cell receptor beta chain was identified during a study of T cell changes during pregnancy in multiple sclerosis. This CDR3 region has 15 residues. V lost 1 base and J 2 bases, leaving 14 bases between the germline ends. Germline lookup yields CDR1 GTSNPN and CDR2 SVGIG (reference sequence). The data were produced by immunoSEQ multiplex PCR, yet TCRdb's version contains in-frame clones alone and is incomplete. The data contain roughly 93,000 clones, roughly 92% of them seen just once; the ten biggest clones take up approximately 1.9%. Sample: peripheral blood, taken after pregnancy. V and J are TRBV30 and TRBJ2-5, with D possibly matching TRBD2 (7 bases). The clonotype originates from a female donor with multiple sclerosis, enrolled in a pregnancy study. As DNA, the CDR3 is TGTGCCTGGAGTGAATGGGCGGGGGCTCAAGAGACCCAGTACTTC. Translating it yields CAWSEWAGAQETQYF.